This T cell receptor beta chain was retrieved from a study of T cell responses to AZD1222 COVID-19 vaccine. The CDR3 has 18 amino acids. Unmatched junction bases numbered 13, after V lost 5 bases and J lost 1 base. CDR1 is SGHTA, CDR2 FQGTGA, per germline. For this clone: Its specificity is not known.

Assay: immunoSEQ multiplex PCR; the TCRdb copy retains only in-frame clones and omits some. Among about 60,000 clones listed, about 90% were seen once. Study conclusions and caveats: Following two doses of AZD1222, Spike-specific TCR breadth and depth rose.

The sample was peripheral blood, taken on day 0 of AZD1222 vaccination. This receptor was obtained from an adult in good health. The J gene is TRBJ2-2, the V gene TRBV7-3; 7 bases fit TRBD2. The CDR3 bases are TGTGCCAGCAGCCCGGGTCCAGGGAGGGAAGTGAACACCGGGGAGCTGTTTTTT. This codes for CASSPGPGREVNTGELFF.